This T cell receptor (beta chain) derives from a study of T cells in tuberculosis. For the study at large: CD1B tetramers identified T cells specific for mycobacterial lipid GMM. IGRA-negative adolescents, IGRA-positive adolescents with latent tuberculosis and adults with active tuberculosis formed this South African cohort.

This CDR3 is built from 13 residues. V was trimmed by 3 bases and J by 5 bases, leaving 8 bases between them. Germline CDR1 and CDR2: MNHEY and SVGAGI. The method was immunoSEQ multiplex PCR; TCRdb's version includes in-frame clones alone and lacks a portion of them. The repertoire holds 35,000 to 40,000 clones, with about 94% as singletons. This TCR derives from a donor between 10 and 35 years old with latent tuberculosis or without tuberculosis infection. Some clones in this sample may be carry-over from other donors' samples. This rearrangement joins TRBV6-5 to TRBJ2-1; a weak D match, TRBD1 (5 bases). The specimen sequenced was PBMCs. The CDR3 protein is CASSYQTDNEQFF. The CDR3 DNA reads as TGTGCCAGCAGTTATCAGACAGACAATGAGCAGTTCTTC.